One sample yielded the 31 T cell receptor beta chains listed below, sequenced in a study of blood T cell repertoires in COVID-19. Repertoires were generated with immunoSEQ multiplex PCR, while TCRdb's copy carries only in-frame clones and drops some. The sample holds about 130,000 clones, around 87% seen once. The sample was peripheral blood. The receptors come from a woman aged 55-70 years with acute or convalescent COVID-19.

The chain has TRBV4-1 and TRBJ2-1, with 9 bases that match TRBD2. The length of the CDR3 is 16 residues. J lost 12 bases, V lost 4 bases, and 16 bases had no gene match. Germline CDR1 MGHRA, CDR2 YSYEKL. CDR3 nucleotide sequence: TGCGCCAGCAGCCGCCAGATGGGTAGCGGGAGTTGGTTGCAGTTCTTC. This codes for CASSRQMGSGSWLQFF.

This chain joins TRBV21-1 and TRBJ2-7; the table's D gene call, TRBD2, was not cross checked with the DNA. TRBV21-1 is an annotated pseudogene. The CDR3 sequence is 14 residues long. This CDR3 reads CASTPVGGKYEQYF. The CDR3 DNA reads as TGTGCCAGCACCCCCGTCGGCGGGAAATACGAGCAGTACTTC.

The gene calls are TRBV6-6 and TRBJ1-3; D remains unclear. Trimming cost V 6 bases and J 0 bases, with 24 bases left between them. Per germline, CDR1 MNHNY and CDR2 SVGAGI (reference sequence). This CDR3 is built from 19 residues. CDR3 in DNA: TGTGCCAGCAGCCGATTCGGGAGAAAGTCAGGCGCCTCTGGAAACACCATATATTTT. It specifies CASSRFGRKSGASGNTIYF.

V is TRBV6-5 and J is TRBJ2-7, with no clear D. This CDR3 is built from 12 residues. Trimming stripped 6 bases from V and 8 bases from J, with 14 bases between. Germline lookup yields CDR1 MNHEY and CDR2 SVGAGI. The CDR3 bases are TGTGCCAGCAGAGATCTTAGATTGAAGCAGTACTTC. It translates to CASRDLRLKQYF.

This clone occurred a few times. The V gene is TRBV9, the J gene TRBJ2-3; tentative D call: TRBD1 (6 bases). The CDR3 loop spans 15 amino acids. Germline lookup yields CDR1 SGDLS and CDR2 YYNGEE. Trimming took off 4 bases at V and 2 bases at J, with 14 bases between the two ends. CDR3 in amino acids: CASSSGGFLTDTQYF. CDR3 in DNA: TGTGCCAGCAGCTCTGGGGGCTTTCTCACAGATACGCAGTATTTT.

The chain recombines TRBV19 with TRBJ2-1, with 9 bases matching TRBD2. Trimming at V came to 5 bases and at J to 4 bases, leaving 3 bases not matched to a gene. The CDR3 length is 14 residues. CDR1 is LNHDA, CDR2 SQIVND, per germline (reference sequence). The CDR3 protein is CASSRTSAYNEQFF. CDR3 DNA: TGTGCCAGTAGTCGGACTAGCGCGTACAATGAGCAGTTCTTC. Full variable domain (missing parts from reference TRBV19 and TRBJ2-1): DGGITQSPKYLFRKEGQNVTLSCEQNLNHDAMYWYRQDPGQGLRLIYYSQIVNDFQKGDIAEGYSVSREKKESFPLTVTSAQKNPTAFYLCASSRTSAYNEQFFGPGTRLTVL.

The chain recombines TRBV5-4 with TRBJ2-2; tentatively, D is TRBD1 (6 bases). This CDR3 has 16 residues. The V gene lost 0 bases and the J gene lost 5 bases, with 14 bases spanning the gap. CDR1 is SGHNT, CDR2 YYREEE, per germline (reference sequence). The CDR3 region is CASSLGGGLRTGELFF. DNA of the CDR3: TGTGCCAGCAGCTTGGGTGGGGGCTTGAGGACCGGGGAGCTGTTTTTT.

The rearrangement joins TRBV11-2 to TRBJ2-7; D remains unclear. V was shortened by 5 bases and J by 2 bases, with 13 bases between the two germline ends. Germline V lookup: CDR1 SGHAT, CDR2 FQNNGV. The CDR3 is made up of 14 amino acids. The CDR3 DNA follows: TGTGCCAGCAGCACGCTCAGAAATCCCTACGAGCAGTACTTC. It codes for CASSTLRNPYEQYF.

This chain links TRBV7-9 with TRBJ2-1, with D maybe TRBD1 (6 bases). CDR1 is SEHNR, CDR2 FQNEAQ, per germline (reference sequence). V lost 5 bases and J lost 8, with 16 bases in between. This CDR3 has 14 residues. The CDR3 coding sequence is TGTGCCAGCAGCCTCACAGGGTTGCCGTATGAGCAGTTCTTC. Protein sequence: CASSLTGLPYEQFF.

The rearrangement uses TRBV10-2 and TRBJ1-4; 7 bases are shared with TRBD1. The germline V gene has CDR1 WSHSY and CDR2 SAAADI. This CDR3 spans 13 amino acids. With V trimmed by 5 bases and J by 7 bases, 4 bases remained unmatched. The CDR3 region has the DNA TGCGCCAGCAGTTCAGGGGGATCTGAAAAACTGTTTTTT. It codes for CASSSGGSEKLFF.

The V and J genes are TRBV5-1 and TRBJ2-3, with D possibly TRBD1 on 5 matching bases. Trimming left V 2 bases short and J 4 bases short, with 11 bases between. The CDR3 has 14 residues. Germline lookup yields CDR1 SGHRS and CDR2 YFSETQ. CDR3 sequence reads: CASSLGAGADTQYF. In nucleotides, the CDR3 is TGCGCCAGCAGCTTAGGGGCAGGTGCAGATACGCAGTATTTT.

This rearrangement joins TRBV7-8 to TRBJ1-2, with 7 nucleotides matching TRBD1. The CDR3 totals 14 residues. The germline gives CDR1 SGHVS, CDR2 FQNEAQ. Trimming at V came to 3 bases and at J to 2 bases, leaving 3 bases not matched to a gene. The CDR3 reads CASSFRDRNYGYTF. Here the CDR3 DNA reads TGTGCCAGCAGCTTTCGGGACAGAAACTATGGCTACACCTTC.

J is TRBJ2-7 and V is TRBV7-9; no clear D. CDR1 SEHNR and CDR2 FQNEAQ come from the germline V gene (reference sequence). Trimming left V 5 bases short and J 5 bases short, with 7 bases between. This CDR3 has 11 amino acids. The CDR3 loop is CASSPEHEQYF. The CDR3 DNA follows: TGTGCCAGCAGCCCCGAGCACGAGCAGTACTTC.

This chain connects TRBV18 to TRBJ1-1; D is undetermined. The CDR3 is 13 amino acids. The germline V gene encodes CDR1 KGHSH and CDR2 LQKENI. V lost 3 bases to trimming and J lost 5 bases, with 10 bases between them. The CDR3 DNA follows: TGTGCCAGCTCACCTATGGAGGGAACTGAAGCTTTCTTT. Encoded protein: CASSPMEGTEAFF.

This chain links TRBV10-3 with TRBJ2-2; 13 bases match TRBD2. Looked up from germline, CDR1 is ENHRY and CDR2 is SYGVKD. The CDR3 is 17 amino acids. V trimming: 6 bases; J trimming: 4 bases; junction bases outside the gene matches: 8. The CDR3 loop is CAISFRTSGSGTGELFF. In DNA form, the CDR3 reads TGTGCCATCAGCTTCAGGACTAGCGGGAGTGGCACCGGGGAGCTGTTTTTT.

The chain joins TRBV5-1 to TRBJ2-1; D is unresolved. Germline V gene data show CDR1 as SGHRS and CDR2 as YFSETQ. V was shortened by 3 bases and J by 9 bases, with 13 bases between the two germline ends. The CDR3 spans 13 residues. CDR3 bases: TGCGCCAGCAGCTCGCCATCTAGGAGTGAGCAGTTCTTC. Its protein product is CASSSPSRSEQFF.

V usage is TRBV3-1 (or the pseudogene TRBV3-2) and J usage is TRBJ2-5; 7 nucleotides line up with TRBD1. V dropped 2 bases and J dropped 2; count of bases not matched to a gene: 8. Germline V CDR1 and CDR2: LGHDT, YNNKEL (reference sequence). This CDR3 has 16 amino acids. CDR3 bases: TGTGCCAGCAGCCAAATGCCAGGGGGTGGGCAAGAGACCCAGTACTTC. It encodes CASSQMPGGGQETQYF.

J is TRBJ2-1 and V is TRBV3-1 (or the pseudogene TRBV3-2); 9 positions match TRBD2. The CDR3 contains 16 residues. Germline assignment: CDR1 LGHDT and CDR2 YNNKEL (reference sequence). Trimming took 0 bases from V and 5 from J; bases not matched to a gene: 5. This CDR3 is CASSQERLAANNEQFF. CDR3 nucleotides: TGTGCCAGCAGCCAAGAGCGACTAGCGGCTAACAATGAGCAGTTCTTC.

CDR3 region: CASSNEGASGNTIYF. CDR3 DNA sequence: TGCGCCAGCAGCAACGAGGGTGCCTCTGGAAACACCATATATTTT. The gene calls are TRBV5-1 and TRBJ1-3; unclear D gene. CDR1 is SGHRS and CDR2 is YFSETQ in the germline V gene. V gave up 4 bases and J gave up 0 bases, with 11 bases separating them. This CDR3 has 15 residues.

The chain combines TRBV7-8 with TRBJ1-4; D not resolved. From germline, CDR1 is SGHVS and CDR2 FQNEAQ. V lost 3 bases and J lost 4, with 9 bases in between. CDR3 length: 14 amino acids. CDR3 DNA sequence: TGTGCCAGCAGCTTCGGAGTCCGTAATGAAAAACTGTTTTTT. Translated, it gives CASSFGVRNEKLFF.

The V and J genes are TRBV5-4 and TRBJ2-2; TRBD1 is a possible D gene (7 bases). V was trimmed by 4 bases and J by 5 bases, leaving 18 bases between them. The CDR3 has 16 residues. The V gene's germline CDR1 is SGHNT and CDR2 YYREEE (reference sequence). In nucleotides, the CDR3 is TGTGCCAGCAGCCTCCCCCGGGCGGGACAGACCGGGGAGCTGTTTTTT. Protein sequence: CASSLPRAGQTGELFF.

V and J are TRBV3-1 (or the pseudogene TRBV3-2) and TRBJ2-7, with D perhaps TRBD1 (6 bases). The length of the CDR3 is 16 residues. The germline V and J ends were trimmed by 5 bases and 3 bases, with 20 bases remaining between them. Germline-derived CDR1 and CDR2 are LGHDT and YNNKEL (reference sequence). Written as DNA, the CDR3 is TGTGCCAGCAGCAGACCCCCAGGGGCCCATAACTACGAGCAGTACTTC. Its translation: CASSRPPGAHNYEQYF.

This clone was seen more than once but under ten times. The V and J genes are TRBV27 and TRBJ2-1; 10 nucleotides match TRBD1. Germline trimming cut 6 bases from V and 5 bases from J; bases unmatched to any gene: 7. The CDR3 runs 15 residues. CDR1 is MNHEY and CDR2 is SMNVEV in the germline V gene (reference sequence). The CDR3 DNA reads as TGTGCCAGCAGCCGACTGGGACAGGGGAACAATGAGCAGTTCTTC. Its protein product is CASSRLGQGNNEQFF.

The chain links TRBV6-5 to TRBJ1-2, with 8 positions matching TRBD1. V lost 6 bases, J lost 6 bases, and 9 bases stayed unmatched. The CDR3 totals 14 residues. Germline V gene lookup returns CDR1 MNHEY and CDR2 SVGAGI. CDR3 loop: CASRETGDGNGYTF. The CDR3 nucleotides read TGTGCCAGCAGGGAGACAGGGGACGGGAATGGCTACACCTTC.

This rearrangement joins TRBV5-1 to TRBJ1-3; D is undetermined. V lost 3 bases to trimming and J lost 0 bases, with 7 bases between them. Per the germline V gene, CDR1 is SGHRS and CDR2 is YFSETQ. The CDR3 has 14 residues. The CDR3 is CASSYEASGNTIYF. As DNA, the CDR3 is TGCGCCAGCAGCTACGAAGCCTCTGGAAACACCATATATTTT.

This chain uses TRBV3-1 (or the pseudogene TRBV3-2) with TRBJ2-7, with a weak D call TRBD2 (6 bases). CDR1 is LGHDT and CDR2 is YNNKEL in the germline V gene (reference sequence). The CDR3 extends over 14 amino acids. Trimming took off 2 bases at V and 2 bases at J, with 10 bases between the two ends. The CDR3 reads CASSQWEVAYEQYV. The DNA for the CDR3 is TGTGCCAGCAGCCAATGGGAGGTGGCCTACGAGCAGTACGTC.

The chain joins TRBV24-1 to TRBJ1-1; TRBD1 aligns across 9 bases. V was clipped by 3 bases and J by 5 bases; unmatched bases: 6. Germline loops: CDR1 KGHDR, CDR2 SFDVKD. This CDR3 is 15 amino acids long. The CDR3 DNA reads TGTGCCACCAGTGATCGAACAGGGGGCCAGACTGAAGCTTTCTTT. Protein sequence: CATSDRTGGQTEAFF.

In its sample, this clone was seen once. This sequence joins TRBV6-2 or TRBV6-3 and TRBJ1-1; 7 bases are a match to TRBD1. CDR1 and CDR2 (germline): MNHEY, SVGEGT. V was pared by 3 bases and J by 8 bases, with 6 bases of the junction left unmatched. The CDR3 contains 13 residues. The CDR3 reads CASSYWRGQEAFF. The CDR3 DNA reads TGTGCCAGCAGTTATTGGCGGGGACAGGAAGCTTTCTTT.

This clone is a singleton in its sample. The chain recombines TRBV30 with TRBJ2-3; TRBD2 might be the D (7 bases). V lost 4 bases to trimming and J lost 4 bases, with 18 bases between them. This CDR3 has 15 residues. Germline V gives CDR1 GTSNPN, CDR2 SVGIG (reference sequence). The CDR3 DNA follows: TGTGCCTGGACCTCATCCGGGGGGCCGGCAGATACGCAGTATTTT. It is translated as CAWTSSGGPADTQYF. Supplemented by reference TRBV30 and TRBJ2-3, the full variable domain reads SQTIHQWPATLVQPVGSPLSLECTVEGTSNPNLYWYRQAAGRGLQLLFYSVGIGQISSEVPQNLSASRPQDRQFILSSKKLLLSDSGFYLCAWTSSGGPADTQYFGPGTRLTVL.

The gene calls are TRBV6-6 and TRBJ1-6; 7 positions agree with TRBD1. CDR3 size: 16 residues. J was trimmed by 5 bases and V by 5 bases; bases with no gene match: 9. Germline V CDR1 and CDR2: MNHNY, SVGAGI (reference sequence). The CDR3 is CASSRQGLANNSPLHF. CDR3 DNA sequence: TGTGCCAGCAGTCGACAGGGCTTGGCAAATAATTCACCCCTCCACTTT.

This clone occurred once. The chain recombines TRBV29-1 with TRBJ1-2, with D maybe TRBD1 (5 bases). Germline loops: CDR1 SQVTM, CDR2 ANQGSEA. This CDR3 spans 13 amino acids. Trimming shortened V by 0 bases and J by 4 bases, and 9 bases separated the two germline ends. The CDR3 DNA reads as TGCAGCGTTGAAGAGGGGCCAGGCTATGGCTACACCTTC. It translates to CSVEEGPGYGYTF.